This TCR beta chain was captured in a study of T cell repertoires in cytomegalovirus infection. Broader study findings: Using cumulative public TCR beta family frequency, the authors identified those who carried CMV together with the relevant HLA. It was HLA-C-restricted CMV-specific TCR beta clonotypes that dominated the response ex vivo.

TCRdb ran MiXCR on the reads and lists one entry per CDR3 protein. The profile covers approximately 180,000 distinct CDR3 sequences, with approximately 19% appearing a single time and just under 3% taken by the ten largest. The CDR3 has 16 amino acids. V dropped 5 bases and J dropped 6 bases, with 19 bases sitting between them. This clonotype was found a few times. The antigen is unknown. Sequencing used PBMCs. The chain links TRBV12-3 or TRBV12-4 to TRBJ2-2; no firm D call. This receptor was identified in a human donor in good health (CMV status not recorded). Some clones in this sample may be carry-over from other donors' samples. Here the CDR3 reads CASSPDLPLVPGELFF. The CDR3 region has the DNA TGTGCCAGCAGTCCCGACCTACCGTTAGTTCCCGGGGAGCTGTTTTTT.